Listed below are T cell receptor beta chains from one sample, sequenced in a study of T cell responses to AZD1222 COVID-19 vaccine. Repertoires were generated with immunoSEQ multiplex PCR, while TCRdb's copy carries only in-frame clones and drops some. The table includes around 150,000 clones, 85% to 95% detected once. This specimen consisted of peripheral blood, obtained 28 days after the second AZD1222 dose. The receptors were sampled from an adult who received the AZD1222 COVID-19 vaccine. The CDR3 runs from the conserved cysteine through the conserved F or W. Fields, in order: V gene, J gene, CDR3 length, D gene, CDR3 DNA, CDR3 protein. D genes are given only for firm matches.

V: TRBV7-8; J: TRBJ1-1; length: 14; D: -; DNA: TGTGCCAGCAGCTTAGCAGGGACGAACACTGAAGCTTTCTTT; CDR3: CASSLAGTNTEAFF
V: TRBV5-1; J: TRBJ1-4; length: 15; D: TRBD1; DNA: TGCGCCAGCAGCGAAGACAGGGCAACTAATGAAAAACTGTTTTTT; CDR3: CASSEDRATNEKLFF
V: TRBV5-4; J: TRBJ2-4; length: 16; D: -; DNA: TGTGCCAGCAGCCAAGGTGGGGGACTAGCCAAAAACATTCAGTACTTC; CDR3: CASSQGGGLAKNIQYF
V: TRBV23-1; J: TRBJ1-2; length: 15; D: -; DNA: TGCGCCAGCAGTCCCGGACAGCCTGAGGAGTATGGCTACACCTTC; CDR3: CASSPGQPEEYGYTF
V: TRBV10-3; J: TRBJ2-5; length: 12; D: -; DNA: TGTGCCATCAGCGTGAGAGGGGAGACCCAGTACTTC; CDR3: CAISVRGETQYF
V: TRBV4-3; J: TRBJ1-1; length: 15; D: -; DNA: TGCGCCAGCAGCCAAGAACTGGGGATGAACACTGAAGCTTTCTTT; CDR3: CASSQELGMNTEAFF
V: TRBV7-2; J: TRBJ1-3; length: 15; D: -; DNA: TGTGCCAGCAGCCTGGGGGGAAGAGCTGGAAACACCATATATTTT; CDR3: CASSLGGRAGNTIYF
V: TRBV4-1; J: TRBJ1-5; length: 16; D: -; DNA: TGCGCCAGCAGCCAAGATTTGGGTCTCGGCAATCAGCCCCAGCATTTT; CDR3: CASSQDLGLGNQPQHF
V: TRBV19; J: TRBJ2-1; length: 15; D: -; DNA: TGTGCCAGTAGTAACCCCGCGGACAAGGACAATGAGCAGTTCTTC; CDR3: CASSNPADKDNEQFF
V: TRBV10-3; J: TRBJ1-1; length: 16; D: -; DNA: TGTGCCATCAGTGAAAAGGACGGAAACATGAACACTGAAGCTTTCTTT; CDR3: CAISEKDGNMNTEAFF